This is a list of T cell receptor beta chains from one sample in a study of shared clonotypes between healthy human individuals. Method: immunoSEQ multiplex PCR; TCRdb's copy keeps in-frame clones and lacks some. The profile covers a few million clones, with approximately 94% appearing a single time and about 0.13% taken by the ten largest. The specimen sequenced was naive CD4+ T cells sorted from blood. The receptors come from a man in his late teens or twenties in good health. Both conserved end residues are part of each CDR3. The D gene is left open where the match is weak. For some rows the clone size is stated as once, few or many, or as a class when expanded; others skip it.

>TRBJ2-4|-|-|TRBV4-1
CASSPSGQNIQYF
TGCGCCAGCAGCCCGAGTGGGCAAAACATTCAGTACTTC
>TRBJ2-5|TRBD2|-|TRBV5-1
CASSVLAGEGETQYF
TGCGCCAGCAGCGTGCTAGCGGGGGAAGGGGAGACCCAGTACTTC
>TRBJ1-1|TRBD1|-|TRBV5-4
CASSTSQGVYTEAFF
TGTGCCAGCAGCACCTCACAGGGGGTGTACACTGAAGCTTTCTTT
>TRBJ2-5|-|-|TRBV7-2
CASSSDSGGGETQYF
TGTGCCAGCAGCTCGGACAGTGGTGGAGGAGAGACCCAGTACTTC
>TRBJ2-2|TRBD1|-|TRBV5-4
CASSSPGTGVSTGELFF
TGTGCCAGCAGCTCGCCCGGGACAGGGGTGAGCACCGGGGAGCTGTTTTTT
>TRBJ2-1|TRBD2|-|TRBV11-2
CASSILAGHEQFF
TGTGCCAGCAGCATACTAGCGGGGCACGAGCAGTTCTTC
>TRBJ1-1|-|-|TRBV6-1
CASSEQGLGTEAFF
TGTGCCAGCAGTGAACAGGGTTTAGGCACTGAAGCTTTCTTT
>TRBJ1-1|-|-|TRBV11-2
CASSLARQAFF
TGTGCCAGCAGCTTAGCCCGACAAGCTTTCTTT
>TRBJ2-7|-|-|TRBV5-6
CASSSFGTQSSYEQYF
TGTGCCAGCAGCTCTTTTGGGACGCAGAGCTCCTACGAGCAGTACTTC
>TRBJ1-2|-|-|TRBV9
CASSVANYGYTF
TGTGCCAGCAGCGTAGCTAACTATGGCTACACCTTC
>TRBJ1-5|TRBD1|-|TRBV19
CASNLGQGWNQPQHF
TGTGCCAGTAACCTTGGACAGGGTTGGAATCAGCCCCAGCATTTT
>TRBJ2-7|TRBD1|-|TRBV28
CASSPPRQGVSYEQYF
TGTGCCAGCAGTCCCCCTCGACAGGGGGTTAGCTACGAGCAGTACTTC
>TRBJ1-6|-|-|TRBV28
CASSLVQGRSPLHF
TGTGCCAGCAGTTTGGTACAGGGTCGATCACCCCTCCACTTT
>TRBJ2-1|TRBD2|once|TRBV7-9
CASRAAGAQDEQFF
TGTGCCAGCAGGGCCGCGGGAGCTCAGGATGAGCAGTTCTTC
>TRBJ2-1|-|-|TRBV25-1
CASRQADEQFF
TGTGCCAGCCGACAAGCCGATGAGCAGTTCTTC
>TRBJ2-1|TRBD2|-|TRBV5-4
CASSLGAGANEQFF
TGTGCCAGCAGCTTGGGAGCGGGAGCCAATGAGCAGTTCTTC
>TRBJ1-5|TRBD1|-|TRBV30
CAWSRQGQGNQPQHF
TGTGCCTGGAGTCGGCAGGGACAGGGAAATCAGCCCCAGCATTTT
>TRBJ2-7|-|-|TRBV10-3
CAISGGASYEQYF
TGTGCCATCAGTGGGGGGGCGTCCTACGAGCAGTACTTC
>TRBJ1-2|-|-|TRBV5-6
CASSLFLGEDYGYTF
TGTGCCAGCAGCTTGTTTTTAGGGGAAGACTATGGCTACACCTTC
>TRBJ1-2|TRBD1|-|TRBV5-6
CASSLNRGNYTF
TGTGCCAGCAGCTTAAACAGGGGGAACTACACCTTC
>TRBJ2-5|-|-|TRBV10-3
CAISKNSGIQETQYF
TGTGCCATCAGTAAGAATAGCGGAATCCAAGAGACCCAGTACTTC
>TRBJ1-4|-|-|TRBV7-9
CASSTYRATNEKLFF
TGTGCCAGCAGCACATACAGGGCAACTAATGAAAAACTGTTTTTT
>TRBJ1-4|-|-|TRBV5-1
CASIFGQENEKLFF
TGCGCCAGCATCTTCGGCCAGGAAAATGAAAAACTGTTTTTT
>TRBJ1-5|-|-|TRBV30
CAWSDTPSRHSNQPQHF
TGTGCCTGGAGTGATACGCCCTCGCGGCATAGCAATCAGCCCCAGCATTTT
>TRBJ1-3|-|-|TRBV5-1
CASSSEGSSGNTIYF
TGCGCCAGCAGCTCTGAGGGAAGCTCTGGAAACACCATATATTTT
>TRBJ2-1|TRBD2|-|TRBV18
CASSPLLAGGDEQFF
TGTGCCAGCTCACCGTTACTAGCGGGAGGAGATGAGCAGTTCTTC
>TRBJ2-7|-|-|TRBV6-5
CASSSEGVSYEQYF
TGTGCCAGCAGTTCTGAGGGAGTTTCCTACGAGCAGTACTTC
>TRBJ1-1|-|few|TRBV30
CAWRTGNTEAFF
TGTGCCTGGAGGACAGGGAACACTGAAGCTTTCTTT
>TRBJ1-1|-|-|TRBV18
CASSAGRTEAFF
TGTGCCAGCTCCGCAGGGAGGACTGAAGCTTTCTTT
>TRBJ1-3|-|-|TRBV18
CASSPWQESGNTIYF
TGTGCCAGCTCACCATGGCAGGAATCCGGAAACACCATATATTTT
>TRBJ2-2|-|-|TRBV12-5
CASGSHGQTGELFF
TGTGCTAGTGGTTCCCACGGACAGACCGGGGAGCTGTTTTTT
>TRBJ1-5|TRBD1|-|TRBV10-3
CAIRGTDSNQPQHF
TGTGCCATCAGAGGGACAGATAGCAATCAGCCCCAGCATTTT
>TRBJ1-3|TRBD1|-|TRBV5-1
CASSMTGTGNTIYF
TGCGCCAGCAGCATGACAGGGACCGGAAACACCATATATTTT
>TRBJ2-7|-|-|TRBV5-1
CASSDRSSYEQYF
TGCGCCAGCAGTGATCGTAGCTCCTACGAGCAGTACTTC
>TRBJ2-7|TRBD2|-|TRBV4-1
CASSHITSGKDYEQYF
TGCGCCAGCAGCCACATCACTAGCGGGAAAGACTACGAGCAGTACTTC
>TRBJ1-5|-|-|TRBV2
CASKLGPGNSNQPQHF
TGTGCCAGCAAATTGGGCCCAGGGAATAGCAATCAGCCCCAGCATTTT
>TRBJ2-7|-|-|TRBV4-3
CASSQDRVGSPGCSYEQYF
TGCGCCAGCAGCCAAGATCGGGTAGGATCCCCGGGCTGCAGCTACGAGCAGTACTTC
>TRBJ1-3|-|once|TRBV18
CASSPGIRVEGNTIYF
TGTGCCAGCTCACCGGGAATCAGGGTGGAAGGAAACACCATATATTTT
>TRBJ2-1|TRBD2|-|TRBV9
CASSGIAGFSYNEQFF
TGTGCCAGCAGCGGAATAGCGGGCTTCTCCTACAATGAGCAGTTCTTC
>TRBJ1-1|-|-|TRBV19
CASSIRVGPNTEAFF
TGTGCCAGTAGTATCAGGGTGGGGCCGAACACTGAAGCTTTCTTT
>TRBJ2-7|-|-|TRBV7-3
CASSFGGSKNYEQYF
TGTGCCAGCAGCTTTGGAGGATCTAAGAACTACGAGCAGTACTTC
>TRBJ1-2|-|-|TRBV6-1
CASSEARPGLRGYTF
TGTGCCAGCAGTGAAGCGCGTCCGGGACTAAGGGGCTACACCTTC
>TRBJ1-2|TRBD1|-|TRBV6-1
CASSQTGGYGYTF
TGTGCCAGCAGTCAAACAGGGGGCTATGGCTACACCTTC
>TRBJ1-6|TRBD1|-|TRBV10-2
CASRTGTDNSPLHF
TGCGCCAGCAGGACCGGGACAGATAATTCACCCCTCCACTTT
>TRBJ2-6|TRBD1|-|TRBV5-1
CASSEGQVISSGANVLTF
TGCGCCAGCAGCGAGGGACAGGTGATTAGCTCTGGGGCCAACGTCCTGACTTTC
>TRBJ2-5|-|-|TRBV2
CASFGVGETQYF
TGTGCCAGCTTCGGGGTGGGAGAGACCCAGTACTTC
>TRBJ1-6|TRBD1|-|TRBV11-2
CASSLEVEQGNNSPLHF
TGTGCCAGCAGCTTAGAGGTCGAACAGGGGAATAATTCACCCCTCCACTTT
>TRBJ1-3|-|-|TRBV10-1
CASSESIIGVGGNTIYF
TGCGCCAGCAGTGAGTCGATAATCGGTGTAGGGGGAAACACCATATATTTT
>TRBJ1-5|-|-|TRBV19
CASSIGTINQPQHF
TGTGCCAGTAGTATCGGGACGATCAATCAGCCCCAGCATTTT
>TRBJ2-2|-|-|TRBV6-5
CASSYSGGNTGELFF
TGTGCCAGCAGTTACTCGGGGGGAAACACCGGGGAGCTGTTTTTT
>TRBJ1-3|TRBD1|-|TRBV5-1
CASSSLAQGTSNTIYF
TGCGCCAGCAGCTCTCTCGCACAGGGGACGTCAAACACCATATATTTT
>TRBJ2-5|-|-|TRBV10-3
CAISESMGQETQYF
TGTGCCATCAGTGAGTCTATGGGCCAAGAGACCCAGTACTTC